This entry features one T cell receptor (beta chain) sequence. This entry comes from a study of TIL therapy for anti-PD-1-resistant metastatic lung cancer. This sample's time point: pre-treatment sample, taken before nivolumab and TIL therapy. The libraries were made with immunoSEQ v3. Produced via immunoSEQ multiplex PCR; TCRdb's table is partial and in-frame only. The sample includes about 60,000 clones, roughly two thirds of them seen just once. The sequence came from a person aged 25-79 years with non-small cell lung cancer. The input for sequencing was blood, taken at baseline.

The CDR3 nucleotides are TGTGCTAGTGGTTTGGGTATGGGGGGGGCCCAAGAGACCCAGTACTTC. It encodes CASGLGMGGAQETQYF. V usage is TRBV12-5 and J usage is TRBJ2-5; possibly TRBD2 for D (7 bases). Germline V gives CDR1 LGHNT, CDR2 FRNRAP. The CDR3 runs 16 residues. The ends were cut back, 1 base at V and 1 base at J, with 13 bases in the middle.